This T cell receptor beta chain stems from a study of beta chain features in type 1 diabetes. This CDR3 spans 11 amino acids. The ends were cut back, 0 bases at V and 5 bases at J, with 4 bases in the middle. Per the germline V gene, CDR1 is GTSNPN and CDR2 is SVGIG (reference sequence). Overall study findings and caveats: Shortening that was moderate but significant affected the TCRB CDR3s of Type 1 diabetes patients in all four CD4+ subsets.

As for this clone: Its specificity is unknown. This CDR3 is also generated by other DNA sequences in the sample.

Sequenced material consisted of expressed TCRB transcripts (all of the isolated RNA was reverse transcribed). Clones were sequenced by immunoSEQ multiplex PCR, and TCRdb holds only the in-frame ones, with some missing. The sample includes 130,000 or so clones, around 9% of them seen just once. Source material: central memory CD4+ T cells from blood. V is TRBV30 and J is TRBJ2-5; D ambiguous. The clonotype was recovered from a man younger than 45 with type 1 diabetes. Here the CDR3 reads CAWSVLETQYF. Written as DNA, the CDR3 is TGTGCCTGGAGTGTACTTGAGACCCAGTACTTC. The variable domain in full, with the rest retrieved from reference TRBV30 and TRBJ2-5, is SQTIHQWPATLVQPVGSPLSLECTVEGTSNPNLYWYRQAAGRGLQLLFYSVGIGQISSEVPQNLSASRPQDRQFILSSKKLLLSDSGFYLCAWSVLETQYFGPGTRLLVL.